This TCR beta chain is drawn from a study of spatial heterogeneity in lung cancer. Overall study context: There were consistently more beta-chain sequences detected than alpha-chain sequences.

Many counts were recorded for this clonotype. This CDR3 contains 13 residues. The germline V and J ends were trimmed by 3 bases and 10 bases, with 10 bases remaining between them. Time point given: sample taken at primary tumor resection. Donors were over 70 untreated early-stage non-small cell lung cancer patients. MiXCR, applied by TCRdb to the 5' RACE reads, yields one record per CDR3 protein. The sample has about 39,000 distinct CDR3 sequences; under 4% are singletons. The chain has TRBV12-3 or TRBV12-4 and TRBJ1-6, with D unresolved. The sequence derives from a male donor with early-stage non-small cell lung cancer. Material: normal lung tissue next to the tumor, obtained at surgery. The CDR3 sequence: CASSLKVESPLHF. As DNA, the CDR3 is TGTGCCAGCAGTTTGAAAGTCGAGTCACCCCTCCACTTT.